This entry lists 12 T cell receptor beta chains sequenced from one sample in a study of glioma-infiltrating T cells after dendritic cell vaccination. Time point specified: after dendritic cell vaccination, including at tumor progression/relapse. TCRdb's table, derived via immunoSEQ multiplex PCR, lists solely in-frame clones and lacks some. The sample contains 85,000 to 100,000 clones, roughly 85% of which appear only once. Sequences were derived from blood, sampled after dendritic cell vaccination. The receptors shown here come from a human donor with glioblastoma.

The rearrangement links TRBV5-6 to TRBJ2-3; 8 nucleotides line up with TRBD1. The CDR3 extends over 16 amino acids. Germline loops: CDR1 SGHDT, CDR2 YYEEEE. V trimming: 3 bases; J trimming: 4 bases; junction bases outside the gene matches: 10. Here the CDR3 reads CASSSLPRGQPDTQYF. The CDR3 DNA is TGTGCCAGCAGCTCCCTCCCCAGGGGGCAACCAGATACGCAGTATTTT.

The genes are TRBV6-6 and TRBJ2-1, with 11 bases identical to TRBD1. The CDR3 loop spans 15 amino acids. Trimming removed 4 bases from V and 6 bases from J; junction bases left unmatched: 5. The germline V gene has CDR1 MNHNY and CDR2 SVGAGI (reference sequence). The CDR3 sequence: CASSFAGTGGNEQFF. CDR3 in DNA: TGTGCCAGCAGTTTCGCCGGGACAGGGGGCAATGAGCAGTTCTTC.

This clone was detected only once. V and J are TRBV16 and TRBJ1-1, with a tentative D call TRBD1 (5 bases). Germline V gives CDR1 KGHSY, CDR2 FQNENV. This CDR3 spans 14 amino acids. V lost 2 bases and J lost 4, with 11 bases in between. The CDR3 reads CASSQQGSRTEAFF. The CDR3 nucleotides are TGTGCCAGCAGCCAACAGGGTAGTCGCACTGAAGCTTTCTTT.

This chain uses TRBV5-6 with TRBJ2-3, with D perhaps TRBD1 (5 bases). This CDR3 contains 15 residues. Germline V gene lookup returns CDR1 SGHDT and CDR2 YYEEEE. Trimming removed 2 bases at V and 3 bases at J, with 13 bases between. The CDR3, as DNA: TGTGCCAGCAGCTTCGAAAGGGGAAGGACAGATACGCAGTATTTT. As protein: CASSFERGRTDTQYF.

The CDR3 region has the DNA TGCGCCAGCAGCCTGGGCGAGGGTCGGACTGAAGCTTTCTTT. Translation: CASSLGEGRTEAFF. The V and J genes are TRBV4-1 and TRBJ1-1; no firm D call. This CDR3 is built from 14 residues. Germline V CDR1 and CDR2: MGHRA, YSYEKL. V was clipped by 4 bases and J by 5 bases, with 14 bases between them.

J is TRBJ1-5 and V is TRBV4-1; D gene ambiguous. Trimming pared 3 bases from V and 4 bases from J, leaving 7 bases between. Germline V gene sequence: CDR1 MGHRA, CDR2 YSYEKL. The CDR3 is 13 amino acids. The CDR3 region is CASSQALNQPQHF. Written as DNA, the CDR3 is TGCGCCAGCAGCCAGGCCCTTAATCAGCCCCAGCATTTT.

The chain combines TRBV4-2 with TRBJ2-3; D is unresolved. V gave up 1 base and J gave up 1 base, with 6 bases separating them. CDR1 is LGHNA and CDR2 is YNFKEQ in the germline V gene. The CDR3 spans 14 residues. DNA for the CDR3: TGTGCCAGCAGCCAAGGCGTAGGCACAGATACGCAGTATTTT. Its translation: CASSQGVGTDTQYF.

The DNA for the CDR3 is TGTGCCAGCGCGTCCCAGCAGGGAGGGAGCCTCTACGAGCAGTACTTC. This translates into CASASQQGGSLYEQYF. This chain links TRBV18 with TRBJ2-7; TRBD2 matches 7 bases. Germline-derived CDR1 and CDR2 are KGHSH and LQKENI. The CDR3 is 16 amino acids. Unmatched junction bases numbered 16, after V lost 8 bases and J lost 3 bases.

J is TRBJ2-1 and V is TRBV5-1, with TRBD2 as a possible D gene (6 bases). The CDR3 contains 15 residues. With 0 bases removed from V and 9 bases from J, the gap between germline ends came to 16 bases. Looked up from germline, CDR1 is SGHRS and CDR2 is YFSETQ. CDR3 loop: CASSLVPGGGLEQFF. CDR3 DNA: TGCGCCAGCAGCTTGGTTCCCGGTGGGGGACTTGAGCAGTTCTTC.

The chain links TRBV28 to TRBJ1-5; the match to TRBD1 covers 7 bases. This CDR3 region has 16 residues. Germline V gene sequence: CDR1 MDHEN, CDR2 SYDVKM. J lost 0 bases, V lost 3 bases, and 5 bases had no gene match. CDR3 sequence reads: CASSLGTAYSNQPQHF. The CDR3 DNA reads TGTGCCAGCAGTTTGGGGACAGCCTATAGCAATCAGCCCCAGCATTTT.

This clone was observed a few times. This chain joins TRBV15 and TRBJ2-1, with D possibly TRBD2 on 6 matching bases. The CDR3 contains 17 residues. V lost 0 bases, J lost 5 bases, and 17 bases lay in between. CDR1 is LNHNV, CDR2 YYDKDF, per germline (reference sequence). Here the CDR3 DNA reads TGTGCCACCAGCAGAGATTCCCGGTGGGGGGTTCACAATGAGCAGTTCTTC. It is translated as CATSRDSRWGVHNEQFF. Supplemented by reference TRBV15 and TRBJ2-1, the full variable domain reads DAMVIQNPRYQVTQFGKPVTLSCSQTLNHNVMYWYQQKSSQAPKLLFHYYDKDFNNEADTPDNFQSRRPNTSFCFLDIRSPGLGDTAMYLCATSRDSRWGVHNEQFFGPGTRLTVL.

CDR3 protein: CASSPPGFGNQPQHF. The CDR3 DNA is TGTGCCAGCAGCCCCCCAGGGTTCGGCAATCAGCCCCAGCATTTT. The V call is TRBV7-2, the J call TRBJ1-5, with a tentative D call TRBD1 (5 bases). There are 15 residues in the CDR3. Per the germline V gene, CDR1 is SGHTA and CDR2 is FQGNSA. The V gene lost 5 bases and the J gene lost 2 bases, with 13 bases spanning the gap.